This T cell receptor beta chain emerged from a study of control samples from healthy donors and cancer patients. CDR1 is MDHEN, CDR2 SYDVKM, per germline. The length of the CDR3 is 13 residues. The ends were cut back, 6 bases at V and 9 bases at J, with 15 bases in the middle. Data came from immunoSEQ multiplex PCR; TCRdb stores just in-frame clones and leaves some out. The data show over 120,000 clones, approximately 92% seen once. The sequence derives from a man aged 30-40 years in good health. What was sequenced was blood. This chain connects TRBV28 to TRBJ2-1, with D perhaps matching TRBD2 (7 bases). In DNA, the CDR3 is TGTGCCAGCAGAGGGGGAGGGGTCGGTGAGCAGTTCTTC. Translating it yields CASRGGGVGEQFF.